This T cell receptor (beta chain) was captured by sequencing in a study of blood T cell repertoires in COVID-19. Overall study: T cells, B-cell-depleted T cells, or PBMCs provided the cDNA or gDNA that served as material.

CDR3 length equals 15 residues. The germline CDR1 and CDR2 sequences are SNHLY and FYNNEI. The J segment lost 3 bases and the V segment lost 7 bases, leaving 7 bases of the junction unmatched. In the original analysis: Reference gene primer amplification in the assay estimated nucleated cell counts. TCRdb's copy holds only in-frame clones and misses some; the assay was immunoSEQ multiplex PCR. That table supplies the V and J calls and clone size; D and trimming were determined from the DNA. The sample lists about 180,000 clones, more than 70% occurring once. This TCR came from a man aged 45 to 65 with active or convalescent COVID-19. V and J are TRBV2 and TRBJ1-4, with TRBD1 matching 8 bases. What was sequenced was peripheral blood. The CDR3 DNA follows: TGTGCCAGCAAACAGGGGGGTTTGGCTAATGAAAAACTGTTTTTT. It codes for CASKQGGLANEKLFF.